The 15 T cell receptor beta chains below come from one sample, sequenced in a study of blood T cell repertoires in COVID-19. The protocol was immunoSEQ multiplex PCR, while the TCRdb copy is restricted to in-frame clones and leaves out a portion. The profile shows roughly 500,000 clones, nearly 90% of them singletons. The sequencing sample was made of peripheral blood. These TCRs come from a man younger than 35 with COVID-19, enrolled during active disease.

The chain joins TRBV6-5 to TRBJ1-4; maybe TRBD1 (5 bases). V lost 0 bases and J lost 10, with 15 bases in between. CDR3 length: 15 amino acids. Germline-derived CDR1 and CDR2 are MNHEY and SVGAGI. The CDR3 sequence is CASSYSTSPGGKLFF. CDR3 in DNA: TGTGCCAGCAGTTACTCGACCAGCCCCGGGGGAAAACTGTTTTTT.

The chain has TRBV7-9 and TRBJ2-1, with 12 nucleotides matching TRBD2. This CDR3 comprises 17 residues. Germline CDR1 and CDR2: SEHNR and FQNEAQ (reference sequence). V lost 5 bases to trimming and J lost 2 bases; unmatched junction nucleotides: 7. CDR3 sequence reads: CASSPGTSGRAYNEQFF. CDR3 DNA: TGTGCCAGCAGCCCCGGGACTAGCGGGCGAGCCTACAATGAGCAGTTCTTC.

The J gene is TRBJ2-3, the V gene TRBV19, with 12 bases identical to TRBD2. This CDR3 is 16 amino acids long. Per germline, CDR1 LNHDA and CDR2 SQIVND (reference sequence). V lost 6 bases, J lost 4 bases, and 8 bases stayed unmatched. CDR3 DNA sequence: TGTGCCAGTAGAACTCTAGCGGGAGGGTCGCCAGATACGCAGTATTTT. Translated: CASRTLAGGSPDTQYF.

V gene TRBV7-2 combines with J gene TRBJ2-3; a weak D match, TRBD1 (6 bases). This CDR3 contains 17 residues. V dropped 3 bases and J dropped 1 base, with 17 bases sitting between them. The germline gives CDR1 SGHTA, CDR2 FQGNSA. The CDR3 coding sequence is TGTGCCAGCAGCTTCTTCCCTCTGGGGGCTGGCACAGATACGCAGTATTTT. This gives the protein CASSFFPLGAGTDTQYF.

The chain couples TRBV29-1 to TRBJ2-1, with D perhaps given as TRBD1 or TRBD2 (5 bases each). The germline CDR1 and CDR2 sequences are SQVTM and ANQGSEA. V dropped 7 bases and J dropped 6 bases, with 19 bases sitting between them. The length of the CDR3 is 14 residues. The CDR3 reads CSAGQRLATNEQFF. CDR3 nucleotides: TGCAGCGCAGGGCAGAGGCTAGCCACCAATGAGCAGTTCTTC.

A single count supports this clone. The genes are TRBV6-1 and TRBJ1-5, with D maybe TRBD1 (6 bases). The germline CDR1 and CDR2 sequences are MNHNS and SASEGT. Deletions cut 3 bases from V and 3 bases from J, with 18 bases between. The CDR3 has 17 amino acids. Here the CDR3 DNA reads TGTGCCAGCAGTGACCTGCCGGCGGGGGCGATCAATCAGCCCCAGCATTTT. It is translated as CASSDLPAGAINQPQHF.

Details on this clone: Different DNA sequences within this sample yield the same CDR3. This chain connects TRBV18 to TRBJ1-5; 7 nucleotides line up with TRBD1. The junction had 9 bases not matched to a gene; V was cut back by 6 bases and J by 7 bases. The CDR3 runs 14 residues. Germline V gives CDR1 KGHSH, CDR2 LQKENI. The CDR3 protein is CASSPDRAGQPQHF. In DNA, the CDR3 is TGTGCCAGCTCTCCCGACAGGGCCGGACAGCCCCAGCATTTT. Full variable domain (remainder filled in from reference TRBV18 and TRBJ1-5): NAGVMQNPRHLVRRRGQEARLRCSPMKGHSHVYWYRQLPEEGLKFMVYLQKENIIDESGMPKERFSAEFPKEGPSILRIQQVVRGDSAAYFCASSPDRAGQPQHFGDGTRLSIL.

This clone was recorded once. The rearrangement links TRBV6-5 to TRBJ1-2; TRBD1 aligns across 8 bases. The junction had 4 bases not matched to a gene; V was cut back by 7 bases and J by 6 bases. The CDR3 spans 12 residues. Germline CDR1 MNHEY, CDR2 SVGAGI. The CDR3 sequence is CASNTGGNGYTF. Here the CDR3 DNA reads TGTGCCAGCAATACAGGGGGGAATGGCTACACCTTC.

This clone was picked up one time. The V and J genes are TRBV19 and TRBJ2-7; 7 nucleotides align to TRBD2. This CDR3 is built from 13 residues. Germline loops: CDR1 LNHDA, CDR2 SQIVND (reference sequence). V was pared by 8 bases and J by 0 bases, with 4 bases of the junction left unmatched. In DNA, the CDR3 is TGTGCCAGTGGGGGGGGGATCTCCTACGAGCAGTACTTC. The encoded protein is CASGGGISYEQYF.

The CDR3 nucleotides are TGTGCCAGCAGACCGGGACAGGGCTCCGGAAACACCATATATTTT. Translation: CASRPGQGSGNTIYF. The J gene is TRBJ1-3, the V gene TRBV6-5, with 9 bases that match TRBD1. CDR1 is MNHEY, CDR2 SVGAGI, per germline. The CDR3 sequence is 15 residues long. J gave up 4 bases and V 6 bases, and 7 bases lay outside the gene matches.

The J gene is TRBJ1-1, the V gene TRBV5-1; D unclear. V dropped 3 bases and J dropped 1 base, with 7 bases sitting between them. The length of the CDR3 is 13 residues. From germline, CDR1 is SGHRS and CDR2 YFSETQ. In DNA, the CDR3 is TGCGCCAGCAGCTATGGAGGGAACACTGAAGCTTTCTTT. This gives the protein CASSYGGNTEAFF.

The chain's CDR3 is CASSFDPGTGGPNTGELFF. The CDR3 nucleotides read TGTGCCAGCAGCTTCGATCCCGGGACAGGGGGTCCGAACACCGGGGAGCTGTTTTTT. This chain connects TRBV7-9 to TRBJ2-2; 11 nucleotides agree with TRBD1. The V gene end was trimmed by 3 bases and the J gene end by 0 bases; junction bases not matched to a gene: 9. Germline CDR1 reads SEHNR; CDR2 reads FQNEAQ (reference sequence). This CDR3 is 19 amino acids long.

V is TRBV27 and J is TRBJ2-7; 8 bases fit TRBD2. This CDR3 has 14 residues. Unmatched junction bases numbered 7, after V lost 7 bases and J lost 2 bases. Germline CDR1 and CDR2: MNHEY and SMNVEV (reference sequence). The CDR3 is CASTITSGAYEQYF. The CDR3 DNA follows: TGTGCCAGCACGATTACTAGCGGAGCCTACGAGCAGTACTTC.

This chain joins TRBV2 and TRBJ2-1, with TRBD2 as a possible D gene (6 bases). V gave up 7 bases and J gave up 7 bases, with 14 bases separating them. Per germline, CDR1 SNHLY and CDR2 FYNNEI. The CDR3 sequence is 13 residues long. CDR3 bases: TGTGCCAGCAAGGAGGGAGAGGGGAATGAGCAGTTCTTC. Residues: CASKEGEGNEQFF.

The chain is built from TRBV14 and TRBJ2-3; TRBD2 agrees at 10 bases. Losses at the gene ends were 1 base for V and 4 bases for J; bases not matched to a gene: 2. CDR3 length equals 15 residues. Germline loops: CDR1 SGHDN, CDR2 FVKESK. CDR3 DNA sequence: TGTGCCAGCAGCCAAGTGAGCGGGGGGGCAGATACGCAGTATTTT. This gives the protein CASSQVSGGADTQYF.